This T cell receptor (beta chain) was retrieved from a study of regulatory T cells in long-lasting Graves disease (dated by TCRdb to 2020 to 2022). Context from the whole study: Patients with newly diagnosed Graves' disease had been on antithyroid drugs for under 3 months. This study used TCR sequencing and RNA sequencing of peripheral blood to compare persistent Graves' disease patients against newly diagnosed Graves' disease patients. The study was conducted in China and was registered as a clinical trial. A total of 35 or so samples were covered by TCR sequencing, comprising roughly 13 persistent and about 20 newly diagnosed Graves' disease patients.

The CDR3 has 15 amino acids, counting the end cysteine and phenylalanine. Only CDR3 DNA is held: 45 bases, read in frame from base 1. CDR1 LGHDT and CDR2 YNNKEL were looked up in the germline V gene (reference sequence). Trimming costs V 2 bases and J 2 bases, and their ends lie 12 bases apart. Library preparation employed multiplex PCR. The listed sequencing device is Illumina HiSeq 4000. To build TCR beta libraries, CDR3 regions were amplified by Arm-PCR using iRepertoire HTBI primers. Gel purification was performed on PCR products prior to sequencing. The published analysis was carried out like this. Gene usage analysis of CDR3 amino acid clonotypes used the 60 to 80 TRBV and 14 to 15 TRBJ segments found across samples. COPE and FqMerger were used to merge filtered high-quality paired reads into contigs. BLAST was used to align contigs to the IMGT TRBV, TRBD and TRBJ reference genes, and CDR3 was defined following IMGT. Any clonotype with a frequency above 0.1% was classified as a highly expanded clone. Repertoire diversity was measured by Shannon entropy, and V-J evenness by the Gini coefficient. Public clonotypes were defined as clonotypes shared by more than one individual. The public sequencing data were trimmed at Q25 with fastp and processed into clonotypes with MiXCR by TCRdb, which kept only in-frame beta chains. A single entry per CDR3 protein holds the most common genes and DNA from its merged rows. It is TCRdb's table, rather than the study itself, that gives the V and J calls and clone size. The sample profile shows about 620,000 distinct CDR3 sequences; roughly 15% of them were found once. The top ten clones comprise 18% of the sample.

The label giving this sample's time point can be read as: newly diagnosed GD, antithyroid drugs for less than 3 months. For both TCR sequencing and RNA sequencing, RNA was extracted from PBMCs in TRIzol. Graves' disease was diagnosed according to American Thyroid Association guidelines. The patients came from an endocrinology department in Xi'an, China. From each patient, approximately 9 milliliters of peripheral blood was collected into an EDTA anticoagulant tube. Ficoll Paque Plus density gradient separation was used to isolate PBMCs, and no further T cell sorting was performed. An Agilent 2100 Bioanalyzer and agarose gel were used to check RNA quality, and a NanoDrop 2000 was used to measure RNA concentration. Points the paper makes about the study in general: Persistent patients shared more public clonotypes among themselves (under 3,000) than newly diagnosed patients did (about 900). Only peripheral blood was studied, because thyroid tissue, the primary lesion, was inaccessible. Sequencing and analysis were restricted to the TCR beta chain. The small sample size was acknowledged by the authors as a limitation that may reduce accuracy. TRBV28, TRBJ1-2 and TRBJ2-5 were preferentially used in persistent disease, while TRBV20-1 and TRBJ2-1 were favored in newly diagnosed disease. Persistent Graves' disease patients showed lower TCR Shannon entropy and fewer highly expanded clones than newly diagnosed patients, suggesting clonal expansion.

Ten or more counts support this clonotype. The clone's antigen remains unknown. Per-base qualities were not stored, and no clone one base away is much larger. This sample was also put to use in a study of T cells in Graves' hyperthyroidism and ophthalmopathy. As that second paper reports: A patient counted as having stable Graves' hyperthyroidism if no progression to ophthalmopathy occurred over 18 months of follow-up. Hyperthyroidism patients were newly diagnosed, had a disease duration of under 2 months, and were aged 18 to 65 years. Any patient with an uncontrolled infection, another autoimmune disease, pregnancy or lactation was excluded. Diagnoses were based on clinical symptoms, serum thyroxine and TRAb, thyroid ultrasound and orbital computed tomography. A first-round RT-PCR of the TCR CDR3 used the HTBI primer set with the Qiagen OneStep RT-PCR kit. Most expanded thyroid clonotypes (frequency above 0.001) were also detected in blood, suggesting blood repertoires may reflect thyroid immune responses. In cross-validation, a model built on a 13 V-J signature told ophthalmopathy apart from stable hyperthyroidism with approximately 90% sensitivity and approximately 81% specificity, and in testing the same model reached 80%/75%. During validation, the model predicted progression to ophthalmopathy a median of about 5.9 months ahead of onset, with around 65% sensitivity and 72.22% specificity. TCR V-J signatures able to tell the groups apart were searched for in a discovery cohort of 100 patients, of whom over 40 had Graves' ophthalmopathy and 57 had stable Graves' hyperthyroidism. Prospective prediction of ophthalmopathy was tested in an independent validation cohort consisting of roughly 19 hyperthyroidism patients and 15 to 17 patients who later progressed to ophthalmopathy. The roughly 100 discovery patients were divided at random into training and test sets in a 7:3 ratio. Thyroid tissue and blood T-cell repertoires from roughly 6 Graves' hyperthyroidism patients were also compared in the study. After blood sampling, hyperthyroidism patients were treated with methimazole at a starting dose of 30 mg daily, and ophthalmopathy patients were treated with high-dose intravenous methylprednisolone. Libraries were constructed in a second round of multiplex PCR, after which size selection and purification were carried out. Sequencing of the libraries was done on an Illumina HiSeq2000 using paired-end 100 bp reads. SOAPnuke was used to process the raw data, with reads discarded if the reads contained adapters or uncalled bases, had a mean Phred below 15, or lacked an exact constant-primer or identifier match. High-quality paired reads were merged with COPE v1.2.5, and unique nucleotide sequences were defined as clonotypes. Clonotypes were aligned to IMGT TRBV, TRBD and TRBJ reference segments using MiTCR v1.1. Only V-J combinations with frequency above 0.0001, covering 99.2% of repertoires, were analysed. A TCS score was defined as the ratio of F50 (clonal expansion) to E x V (chaos), with BLOSUM62-based TCRdist applied between CDR3 peptides within each V-J. Welch's t-statistics and random forest reduced around 520 V-J features to 13, which were used in a naive Bayes classifier (R e1071). Sample size was not statistically predetermined, and blinding of investigators to group allocation was not performed. The paper describes TCR Vbeta CDR3 sequencing of 120 to 150 peripheral blood samples, made up of approximately 40 ophthalmopathy patients, 70 to 80 hyperthyroidism patients and about 17 progressor patients.

Recombination connected TRBV3-1 to TRBJ1-1, with an unclear D gene assignment. Sequencing used peripheral blood mononuclear cells (PBMCs), obtained at new diagnosis, from a patient treated with antithyroid drugs. The TCR was taken from a woman in her thirties with Graves disease. Donor details come from another sample of the same person, matched by shared clones. The DNA is as follows: TGTGCCAGCAGCCAACCAACGCGGTCAAACACTGAAGCTTTCTTT. Its protein is CASSQPTRSNTEAFF. The CDR3, completed at both ends by the reference TRBV3-1 and TRBJ1-1 genes, gives the full variable domain DTAVSQTPKYLVTQMGNDKSIKCEQNLGHDTMYWYKQDSKKFLKIMFSYNNKELIINETVPNRFSPKSPDKAHLNLHINSLELGDSAVYFCASSQPTRSNTEAFFGQGTRLTVV.